This T cell receptor (beta chain) was obtained from a study of Ad26.COV2.S vaccination and SARS-CoV-2 variants. Notes on the study in general: Vaccinees showed greater spike-specific TCR breadth than placebo recipients.

Germline V gives CDR1 MNHEY, CDR2 SVGAGI. V gave up 6 bases and J gave up 2 bases, with 13 bases separating them. The CDR3 is 14 residues long. Using immunoSEQ multiplex PCR, the repertoire was profiled, and TCRdb retains in-frame clones only, with some absent. This sample yields about 680,000 clones, of which around 90% are seen a single time; about 1.5% belongs to the top ten. A remark on this clone: The target antigen is unknown.

Described treatment: around 19 received Ad26.COV2.S at low or high dose, single or two shots; about 5 received placebo; per-sample allocation not given. Sampling happened 63 days after the first vaccine or placebo injection. Expressing Wuhan-strain SARS-CoV-2 spike, an Ad26 vector served as the vaccine. The V call is TRBV6-5, the J call TRBJ1-2, with a possible D match to TRBD1 (6 bases). Sequencing was performed on peripheral blood, taken in a trial of Ad26.COV2.S vaccine versus placebo. The sequence came from a person aged 18-65 years who received the Ad26.COV2.S COVID-19 vaccine or a placebo. The CDR3: CASSSDRFNYGYTF. CDR3 coding DNA: TGTGCCAGCAGCTCCGACAGGTTCAACTATGGCTACACCTTC.